These 18 T cell receptor beta chains were sequenced from one sample in a study of blood T cell repertoires in COVID-19. Assay: immunoSEQ multiplex PCR; the TCRdb copy retains only in-frame clones and omits some. The repertoire has over 250,000 clones, approximately 85% of them found once; the top ten carry 13%. The sequenced sample was peripheral blood. The source is a human donor in a cohort sampled during active COVID-19.

The chain combines TRBV5-1 with TRBJ2-3, with 7 bases lining up with TRBD1. The CDR3 is 16 amino acids. CDR1 and CDR2 from the germline V gene are SGHRS and YFSETQ. Trimming removed 3 bases from V and 3 bases from J; junction bases left unmatched: 10. Here the CDR3 DNA reads TGCGCCAGCAGCTCCAGGACAGGTTTGGGGACAGATACGCAGTATTTT. Translation gives CASSSRTGLGTDTQYF.

This chain connects TRBV9 to TRBJ2-2; 11 nucleotides match TRBD1. Germline lookup yields CDR1 SGDLS and CDR2 YYNGEE. There are 15 residues in the CDR3. V shed 4 bases and J 5 bases; nucleotides not matched to a gene: 4. The CDR3 reads CASSPGQGATGELFF. In DNA, the CDR3 is TGTGCCAGCAGCCCAGGACAGGGGGCAACCGGGGAGCTGTTTTTT.

CDR3 coding DNA: TGCGCCAGCAGTGATCGCTTAAGAGGAGAGACCCAGTACTTC. Its translation: CASSDRLRGETQYF. The chain couples TRBV10-1 to TRBJ2-5; no firm D call. The germline V and J ends were trimmed by 3 bases and 4 bases, with 12 bases remaining between them. The CDR3 loop spans 14 amino acids. The germline gives CDR1 WNHNN, CDR2 SYGVQD (reference sequence).

J is TRBJ2-5 and V is TRBV14; 7 bases agree with TRBD1. The CDR3 is 15 amino acids. The ends lost 4 bases at V and 5 bases at J; junction bases unmatched: 10. The V gene's germline CDR1 is SGHDN and CDR2 FVKESK. The CDR3 DNA sequence: TGTGCCAGCAGCCGGGGCAGGGGGTGGTCGGAGACCCAGTACTTC. Residues: CASSRGRGWSETQYF.

The V gene is TRBV7-9, the J gene TRBJ1-3, with D possibly being TRBD1 (6 bases). The CDR3 totals 15 residues. V gave up 2 bases and J gave up 3 bases, with 11 bases separating them. Germline V CDR1 and CDR2: SEHNR, FQNEAQ (reference sequence). The DNA of the CDR3 is TGTGCCAGCAGCTTAACTGGGGGCCGTGGAAACACCATATATTTT. Encoded protein: CASSLTGGRGNTIYF.

The chain has TRBV12-3 or TRBV12-4 and TRBJ1-3; D possibly corresponds to TRBD1 (6 bases). CDR3 length: 13 amino acids. With 4 bases removed from V and 7 bases from J, the gap between germline ends came to 11 bases. CDR3 DNA sequence: TGTGCCAGCAGTTCTGGGGGCGGCAACACCATATATTTT. Amino acids: CASSSGGGNTIYF.

This clone was detected only a few times. Other DNA sequences from this sample encode an identical CDR3 as well. The V call is TRBV7-9, the J call TRBJ2-7; D uncertain. V was pared by 5 bases and J by 0 bases, with 2 bases between. The CDR3 sequence is 11 residues long. Germline loops: CDR1 SEHNR, CDR2 FQNEAQ (reference sequence). The CDR3 is CASSLSYEQYF. In nucleotides, the CDR3 is TGTGCCAGCAGCCTCTCCTACGAGCAGTACTTC. The full variable domain, completed using reference TRBV7-9 and TRBJ2-7, is DTGVSQNPRHKITKRGQNVTFRCDPISEHNRLYWYRQTLGQGPEFLTYFQNEAQLEKSRLLSDRFSAERPKGSFSTLEIQRTEQGDSAMYLCASSLSYEQYFGPGTRLTVT.

The chain links TRBV6-1 to TRBJ2-1; 8 nucleotides line up with TRBD2. Germline V lookup: CDR1 MNHNS, CDR2 SASEGT. This CDR3 spans 14 amino acids. The V gene end was trimmed by 10 bases and the J gene end by 3 bases; junction bases not matched to a gene: 8. The CDR3 sequence: CATEGTRIYNEQFF. The CDR3 nucleotides read TGTGCCACCGAGGGGACTAGAATCTACAATGAGCAGTTCTTC.

The chain employs TRBV2 and TRBJ1-3; D not resolved. V was clipped by 5 bases and J by 0 bases, with 11 bases between them. This CDR3 is built from 15 residues. The V gene's germline CDR1 is SNHLY and CDR2 FYNNEI. CDR3: CASSPMEGSGNTIYF. CDR3 bases: TGTGCCAGCAGTCCGATGGAGGGCTCTGGAAACACCATATATTTT.

The rearrangement joins TRBV6-5 to TRBJ1-1; D gene uncertain. With 8 bases removed from V and 6 bases from J, the gap between germline ends came to 13 bases. The CDR3 length is 12 residues. From germline, CDR1 is MNHEY and CDR2 SVGAGI. The CDR3 here is CASRIGVAEAFF. DNA for the CDR3: TGTGCCAGCCGAATCGGAGTGGCTGAAGCTTTCTTT.

This clone has just a few counts. The rearrangement links TRBV28 to TRBJ1-6; 8 bases match TRBD1. The CDR3 totals 15 residues. Unmatched junction bases numbered 7, after V lost 5 bases and J lost 7 bases. The germline V gene encodes CDR1 MDHEN and CDR2 SYDVKM. The CDR3 spells CASSPGQGRNSPLHF. CDR3 in DNA: TGTGCCAGCAGTCCTGGACAGGGAAGAAATTCACCCCTCCACTTT.

This rearrangement joins TRBV7-9 to TRBJ2-1; 9 nucleotides align to TRBD1. CDR3 length: 17 residues. Germline V gene sequence: CDR1 SEHNR, CDR2 FQNEAQ (reference sequence). V trimming: 5 bases; J trimming: 3 bases; junction bases outside the gene matches: 11. CDR3 sequence (DNA): TGTGCCAGCAGCCAAGACCCGACAGGGGGTTTCTACAATGAGCAGTTCTTC. Translated, it gives CASSQDPTGGFYNEQFF.

The chain recombines TRBV5-8 with TRBJ2-1, with a tentative D call TRBD1 (6 bases). This CDR3 spans 13 amino acids. With 3 bases removed from V and 15 bases from J, the gap between germline ends came to 19 bases. The germline V gene encodes CDR1 SGHTS and CDR2 YDEGEE. DNA for the CDR3: TGTGCCAGCAGCTCGCCTAACGTTGGGGGCCTGTTCTTC. Amino acid sequence: CASSSPNVGGLFF.

The J gene is TRBJ2-1, the V gene TRBV5-5; TRBD2 matches at 7 bases. The junction had 11 bases not matched to a gene; V was cut back by 1 base and J by 7 bases. Germline CDR1 reads SGHKS; CDR2 reads YYEKEE (reference sequence). CDR3 length: 16 residues. The DNA of the CDR3 is TGTGCCAGCAGCTTGTTTGCGCGGGAGTCAGGGAATGAGCAGTTCTTC. This codes for CASSLFARESGNEQFF. Looking up the rest from reference TRBV5-5 and TRBJ2-1 gives the full variable domain: DAGVTQSPTHLIKTRGQQVTLRCSPISGHKSVSWYQQVLGQGPQFIFQYYEKEERGRGNFPDRFSARQFPNYSSELNVNALLLGDSALYLCASSLFARESGNEQFFGPGTRLTVL.

The rearrangement joins TRBV29-1 to TRBJ1-5; D is uncertain. The CDR3 extends over 13 amino acids. Germline V gene lookup returns CDR1 SQVTM and CDR2 ANQGSEA. Between the trimmed V and J ends, which lost 4 bases and 2 bases, there was a span of 9 bases. In nucleotides, the CDR3 is TGCAGCGTTGTAGACGGGGGCAATCAGCCCCAGCATTTT. The encoded protein is CSVVDGGNQPQHF.

The genes are TRBV6-2 or TRBV6-3 and TRBJ2-5, with D possibly matching TRBD1 (5 bases). The CDR3 totals 15 residues. The germline V gene encodes CDR1 MNHEY and CDR2 SVGEGT. V was cut by 2 bases and J by 4 bases, with 14 bases left in between. The CDR3 nucleotides are TGTGCCAGCAGTTACCCCCCCCAGGGTACAGAGACCCAGTACTTC. This translates into CASSYPPQGTETQYF.

The gene calls are TRBV5-1 and TRBJ2-7, with 10 positions matching TRBD1. V was clipped by 4 bases and J by 3 bases; unmatched bases: 4. The CDR3 loop spans 14 amino acids. Germline V gene lookup returns CDR1 SGHRS and CDR2 YFSETQ. The CDR3 DNA follows: TGCGCCAGCAGCGTGGACAGGGGGGGCTACGAGCAGTACTTC. Residues: CASSVDRGGYEQYF.

The V gene is TRBV19, the J gene TRBJ2-2; D may be TRBD2 (6 bases). With 6 bases removed from V and 5 bases from J, the gap between germline ends came to 19 bases. CDR3 length: 16 amino acids. Per the germline V gene, CDR1 is LNHDA and CDR2 is SQIVND (reference sequence). CDR3 DNA sequence: TGTGCCAGTAGCTACTCCAGGGTAGCGGCTACCGGGGAGCTGTTTTTT. Translating gives CASSYSRVAATGELFF.